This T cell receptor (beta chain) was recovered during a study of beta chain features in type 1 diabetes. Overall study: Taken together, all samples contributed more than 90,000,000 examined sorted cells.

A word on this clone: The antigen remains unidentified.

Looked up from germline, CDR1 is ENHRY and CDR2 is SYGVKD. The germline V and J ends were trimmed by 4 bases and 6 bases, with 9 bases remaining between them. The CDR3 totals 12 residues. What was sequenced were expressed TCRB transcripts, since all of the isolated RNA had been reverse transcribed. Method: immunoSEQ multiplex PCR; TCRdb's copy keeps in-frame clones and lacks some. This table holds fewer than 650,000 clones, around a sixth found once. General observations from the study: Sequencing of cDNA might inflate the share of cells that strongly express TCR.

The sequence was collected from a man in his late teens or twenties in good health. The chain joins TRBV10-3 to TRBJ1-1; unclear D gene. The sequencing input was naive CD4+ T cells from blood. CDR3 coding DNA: TGTGCCATCAGTGGAGGAGGTGCTGAAGCTTTCTTT. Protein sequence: CAISGGGAEAFF.